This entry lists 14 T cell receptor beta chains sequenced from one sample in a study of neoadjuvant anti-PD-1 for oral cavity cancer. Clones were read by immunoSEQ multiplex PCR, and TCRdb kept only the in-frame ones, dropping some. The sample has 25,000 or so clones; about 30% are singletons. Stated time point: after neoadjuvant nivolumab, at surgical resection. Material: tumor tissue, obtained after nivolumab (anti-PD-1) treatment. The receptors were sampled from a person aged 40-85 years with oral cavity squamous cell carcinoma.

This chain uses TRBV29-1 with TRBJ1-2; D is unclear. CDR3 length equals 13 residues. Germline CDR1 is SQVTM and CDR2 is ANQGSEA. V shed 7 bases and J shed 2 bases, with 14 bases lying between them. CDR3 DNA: TGCAGCGCCTCGGCACAGTTAAACTATGGCTACACCTTC. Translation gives CSASAQLNYGYTF. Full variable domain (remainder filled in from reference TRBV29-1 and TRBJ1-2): SAVISQKPSRDICQRGTSLTIQCQVDSQVTMMFWYRQQPGQSLTLIATANQGSEATYESGFVIDKFPISRPNLTFSTLTVSNMSPEDSSIYLCSASAQLNYGYTFGSGTRLTVV.

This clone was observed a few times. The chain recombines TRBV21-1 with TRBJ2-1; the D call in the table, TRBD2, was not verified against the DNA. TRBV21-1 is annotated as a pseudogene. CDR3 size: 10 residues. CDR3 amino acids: CASLRRGDFF. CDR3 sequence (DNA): TGTGCCAGCCTGAGGAGGGGTGACTTCTTC.

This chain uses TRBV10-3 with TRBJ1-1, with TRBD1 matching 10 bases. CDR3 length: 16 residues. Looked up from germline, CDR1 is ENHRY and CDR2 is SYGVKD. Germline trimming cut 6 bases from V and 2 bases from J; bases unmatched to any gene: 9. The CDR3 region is CAIRPGQGLNNTEAFF. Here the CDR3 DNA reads TGTGCCATCAGACCGGGACAGGGGTTAAATAACACTGAAGCTTTCTTT.

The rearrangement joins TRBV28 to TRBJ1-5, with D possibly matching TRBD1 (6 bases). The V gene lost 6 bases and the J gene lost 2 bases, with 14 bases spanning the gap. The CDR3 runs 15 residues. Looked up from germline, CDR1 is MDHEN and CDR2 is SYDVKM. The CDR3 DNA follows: TGTGCCAGCAGGATACAGGGTAGCGGCAATCAGCCCCAGCATTTT. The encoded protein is CASRIQGSGNQPQHF.

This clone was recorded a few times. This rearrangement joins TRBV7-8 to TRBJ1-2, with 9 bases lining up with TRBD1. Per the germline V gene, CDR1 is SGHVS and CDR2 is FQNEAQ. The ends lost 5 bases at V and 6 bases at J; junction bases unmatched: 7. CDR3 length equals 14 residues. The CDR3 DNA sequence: TGTGCCAGCAGCCGGGACAGGGCCAAGGATGGCTACACCTTC. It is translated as CASSRDRAKDGYTF.

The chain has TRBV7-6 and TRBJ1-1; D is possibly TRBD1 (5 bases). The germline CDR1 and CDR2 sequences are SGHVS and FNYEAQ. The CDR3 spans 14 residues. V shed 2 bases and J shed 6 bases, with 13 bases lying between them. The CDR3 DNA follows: TGTGCCAGCAGCTTAAGGGGCGATGTGCCTGAAGCTTTCTTT. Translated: CASSLRGDVPEAFF.

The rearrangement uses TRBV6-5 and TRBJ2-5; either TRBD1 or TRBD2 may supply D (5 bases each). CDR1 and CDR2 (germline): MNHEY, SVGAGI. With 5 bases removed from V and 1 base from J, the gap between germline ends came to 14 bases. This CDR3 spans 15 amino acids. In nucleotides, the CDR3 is TGTGCCAGCAGTGGTGAATCCGGGACCCAAGAGACCCAGTACTTC. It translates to CASSGESGTQETQYF.

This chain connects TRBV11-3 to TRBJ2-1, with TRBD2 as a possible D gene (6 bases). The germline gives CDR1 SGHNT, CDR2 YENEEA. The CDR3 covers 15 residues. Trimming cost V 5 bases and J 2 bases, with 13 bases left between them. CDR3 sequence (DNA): TGTGCCAGCAGCCACCGTGGGACTCCCTACAATGAGCAGTTCTTC. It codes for CASSHRGTPYNEQFF.

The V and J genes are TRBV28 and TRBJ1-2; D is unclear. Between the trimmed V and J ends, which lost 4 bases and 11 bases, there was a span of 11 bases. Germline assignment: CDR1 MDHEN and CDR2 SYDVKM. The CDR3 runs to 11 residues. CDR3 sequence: CASSSPRLYTF. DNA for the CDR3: TGTGCCAGCAGTTCCCCCAGGCTTTACACCTTC.

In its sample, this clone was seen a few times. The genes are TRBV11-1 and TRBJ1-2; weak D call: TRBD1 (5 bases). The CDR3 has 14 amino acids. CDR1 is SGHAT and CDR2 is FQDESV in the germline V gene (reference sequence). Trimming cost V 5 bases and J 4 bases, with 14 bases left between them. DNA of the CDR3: TGTGCCAGCAGCCCCGGGCAGGGCGGCTATGGCTACACCTTC. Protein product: CASSPGQGGYGYTF.

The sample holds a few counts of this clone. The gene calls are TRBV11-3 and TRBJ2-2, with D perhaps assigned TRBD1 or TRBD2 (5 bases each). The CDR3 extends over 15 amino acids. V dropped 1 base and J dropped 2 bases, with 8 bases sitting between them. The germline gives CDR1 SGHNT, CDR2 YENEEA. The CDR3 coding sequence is TGTGCCAGCAGCTTAGGGGACGGTAACACCGGGGAGCTGTTTTTT. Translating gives CASSLGDGNTGELFF.

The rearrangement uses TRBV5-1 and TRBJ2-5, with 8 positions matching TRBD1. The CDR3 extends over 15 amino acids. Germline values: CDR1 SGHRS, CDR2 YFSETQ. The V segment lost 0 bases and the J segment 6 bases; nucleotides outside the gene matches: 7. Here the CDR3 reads CASSLAPGGVKTQYF. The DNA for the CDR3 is TGCGCCAGCAGCTTGGCCCCAGGGGGCGTGAAGACCCAGTACTTC.

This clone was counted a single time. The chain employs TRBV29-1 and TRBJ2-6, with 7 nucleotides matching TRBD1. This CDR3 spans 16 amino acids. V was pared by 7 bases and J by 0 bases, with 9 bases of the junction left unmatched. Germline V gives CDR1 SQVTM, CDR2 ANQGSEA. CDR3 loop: CSDRTGLLSGANVLTF. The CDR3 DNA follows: TGCAGCGACCGGACAGGTCTCCTCTCTGGGGCCAACGTCCTGACTTTC.

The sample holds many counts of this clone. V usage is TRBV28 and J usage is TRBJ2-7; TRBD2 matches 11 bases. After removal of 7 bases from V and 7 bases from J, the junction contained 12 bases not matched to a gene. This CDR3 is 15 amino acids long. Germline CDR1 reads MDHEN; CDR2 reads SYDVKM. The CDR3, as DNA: TGTGCCAGCATTCCTAGCGGGAGGCCTTCTGGGGAGCAGTACTTC. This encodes CASIPSGRPSGEQYF.